Described below is a single T cell receptor (beta chain) sequence and its context. The source of the sample is a study of T cell changes during pregnancy in multiple sclerosis. The CDR3 is 14 residues long. Trimming pared 4 bases from V and 14 bases from J, leaving 22 bases between. Per germline, CDR1 SGHRS and CDR2 YFSETQ. The table came from immunoSEQ multiplex PCR; TCRdb's copy has only in-frame clones and leaves some out. The data contain just over 65,000 clones, roughly nine tenths of them singletons. The chain combines TRBV5-1 with TRBJ2-4; maybe TRBD2 (6 bases). The specimen comprised peripheral blood, sampled in the second trimester of pregnancy. The clonotype was recovered from a female donor with multiple sclerosis, enrolled in a pregnancy study. CDR3 region: CASSRGSEGQTKYF. In DNA form, the CDR3 reads TGCGCCAGCAGCCGTGGCTCGGAGGGCCAAACAAAGTACTTC.